This T cell receptor beta chain was observed in a study of blood T cell repertoires in COVID-19. Study at large: Collection of acute and convalescent COVID-19 samples took place in the United States, Italy and Spain. In each case, the material was cDNA or gDNA derived from T cells, B-cell-depleted T cells, or PBMCs.

How the authors handled the data: Counts of nucleated cells, estimated from reference gene primer amplification, were obtained. Generated by immunoSEQ multiplex PCR, the TCRdb table keeps only in-frame clones and is missing some. V, J and clone size derive from that table, while D and trimming were established from the DNA sequence. The sample records 250,000 or so clones, just under 85% being singletons. Sequenced: peripheral blood. This sequence originates from an elderly man with acute or convalescent COVID-19.

CDR3 coding DNA: TGTGCCAGCAGTACGCTGGCCGGAAGGACAGCCACAAATTCACCCCTCCACTTT. Translating it yields CASSTLAGRTATNSPLHF. The rearrangement links TRBV28 to TRBJ1-6; weak D call: TRBD1 (6 bases). The CDR3 extends over 18 amino acids. V was pared by 5 bases and J by 7 bases, with 24 bases between. Germline CDR1 reads MDHEN; CDR2 reads SYDVKM.